Below, 8 T cell receptor beta chains from the same sample are listed, as sequenced in a study of OX40 agonist ivuxolimab in advanced cancers. Profiling relied on immunoSEQ multiplex PCR, and the TCRdb table lists in-frame clones only, not all of them. The sample has about 63,000 clones; around 91% are singletons. This material consisted of CD4+ or CD8+ T cells sorted from blood, taken in a trial of the OX40 agonist ivuxolimab. These receptors were taken from an adult with an advanced solid tumor such as melanoma, head and neck, liver or kidney cancer.

The chain uses TRBV2 and TRBJ2-7; D may match TRBD1 or TRBD2 (5 bases each). Deletions cut 0 bases from V and 3 bases from J, with 18 bases between. Per the germline V gene, CDR1 is SNHLY and CDR2 is FYNNEI. This CDR3 has 17 amino acids. The CDR3 protein is CASSEALRGRSHYEQYF. The DNA for the CDR3 is TGTGCCAGCAGTGAAGCGCTTCGGGGCAGGTCGCACTACGAGCAGTACTTC.

The chain combines TRBV4-1 with TRBJ1-1; unclear D gene. The CDR3 extends over 13 amino acids. The V gene lost 4 bases and the J gene lost 2 bases, with 8 bases spanning the gap. CDR1 is MGHRA, CDR2 YSYEKL, per germline. CDR3 sequence: CASSPPRNTEAFF. The CDR3 coding sequence is TGCGCCAGCAGCCCTCCTCGCAACACTGAAGCTTTCTTT.

This rearrangement joins TRBV28 to TRBJ2-2, with 10 bases identical to TRBD2. V lost 9 bases and J lost 4; bases outside the gene matches: 23. Germline loops: CDR1 MDHEN, CDR2 SYDVKM. The CDR3 spans 20 residues. The CDR3 coding sequence is TGTGCCAGACCTTTCTCTGGGACAGCTAGCGGGAGTCTCCCCACCGGGGAGCTGTTTTTT. It codes for CARPFSGTASGSLPTGELFF.

J is TRBJ1-2 and V is TRBV7-9; D is possibly TRBD1 (5 bases). Trimming took off 4 bases at V and 4 bases at J, with 16 bases between the two ends. The CDR3 loop spans 15 amino acids. CDR1 and CDR2 (germline): SEHNR, FQNEAQ (reference sequence). CDR3 sequence: CASSSEGRHGYGYTF. CDR3 sequence (DNA): TGTGCCAGCAGCTCAGAGGGGAGGCATGGCTATGGCTACACCTTC.

V usage is TRBV21-1 and J usage is TRBJ1-1. TRBV21-1 is flagged as a pseudogene. The CDR3 is made up of 19 amino acids. CDR3 amino acids: CASSKWKQSWEAVGTEAFF. CDR3 DNA: TGTGCCAGCAGCAAATGGAAGCAAAGCTGGGAGGCGGTTGGGACTGAAGCTTTCTTT.

This CDR3 reads CASSLRSGRALSQFF. The CDR3 region has the DNA TGTGCCAGCAGTTTACGTAGCGGGAGGGCCCTCTCGCAGTTCTTC. V and J are TRBV27 and TRBJ2-1, with 11 bases identical to TRBD2. The J segment lost 12 bases and the V segment lost 2 bases, leaving 9 bases of the junction unmatched. The CDR3 runs 15 residues. Germline V gene data show CDR1 as MNHEY and CDR2 as SMNVEV (reference sequence).

The chain is built from TRBV10-3 and TRBJ1-1; 11 bases match TRBD1. CDR3 length: 15 amino acids. CDR1 is ENHRY, CDR2 SYGVKD, per germline. The junction had 5 bases not matched to a gene; V was cut back by 3 bases and J by 5 bases. CDR3 DNA sequence: TGTGCCATCAGTGATCCTCGGGACAGGGGGACTGAAGCTTTCTTT. Protein sequence: CAISDPRDRGTEAFF.

This clone was seen only once. This chain connects TRBV2 to TRBJ1-2, with a weak D call TRBD1 (6 bases). The CDR3 is 13 residues long. V lost 7 bases and J lost 13, with 22 bases in between. Germline CDR1 reads SNHLY; CDR2 reads FYNNEI. CDR3 residues: CASTTGTPVARTF. The DNA for the CDR3 is TGTGCCAGCACAACAGGGACCCCAGTCGCGCGCACCTTC.